The clone carrying this T cell receptor beta chain showed up many times. As it was prepared, the TCRbeta library received unique molecular identifiers. In TCRdb, the PCR reads were re-called with MiXCR into one record per CDR3 protein. Of hundreds of thousands of distinct CDR3 sequences listed, roughly 15% were seen once; the top ten hold approximately 1%. The CDR3 is 15 residues long. The V gene end was trimmed by 3 bases and the J gene end by 6 bases; junction bases not matched to a gene: 10. Germline V gene sequence: CDR1 DFQATT, CDR2 SNEGSKA (reference sequence). The sample comes from a study of T-cell reconstitution after alpha-beta-depleted transplantation in children.

This rearrangement joins TRBV20-1 to TRBJ1-5, with 8 bases lining up with TRBD1. The receptor comes from a human donor who donated a stem cell graft to a child with acute myeloid leukemia. This sample comprised PBMCs from the stem cell graft donor, obtained from the stem cell graft. CDR3 residues: CSARSGDRMSQPQHF. In DNA form, the CDR3 reads TGCAGTGCTAGGTCCGGGGACAGGATGAGTCAGCCCCAGCATTTT.